This T cell receptor (beta chain) stems from a study of regulatory T cells in long-lasting Graves disease. Study background: Graves' cases, newly diagnosed, had used antithyroid drugs under 3 months.

Study-wide results and limits: Relative to new patients (approximately 960), persistent patients exhibited greater sharing of public clonotypes (around 3,000).

This clonotype was seen many times. No antigen is known for it. Described time point: newly diagnosed GD, antithyroid drugs for less than 3 months. Construction of the TCR library relied on RNA isolated from PBMCs. Trimming took 1 base from V and 3 from J, leaving 13 bases between them. The CDR3 is 17 amino acids. Germline V gene data show CDR1 as SGHTA and CDR2 as FQGNSA. Assembly of TCR beta libraries relied on iRepertoire HTBI primers together with Arm-PCR of CDR3 regions. TCRdb re-called the multiplex PCR reads through MiXCR, storing one row per CDR3 protein. The data show some 330,000 distinct CDR3 sequences, about an eighth seen once. This sample was also put to use in a study of T cells in Graves' hyperthyroidism and ophthalmopathy. That study adds: The study enrolled patients aged 18 to 65 with newly diagnosed hyperthyroidism of under 2 months' duration. A 13 V-J signature model discriminated ophthalmopathy versus stable hyperthyroidism.

This receptor was taken from a woman under 30 with Graves disease. The chain joins TRBV7-2 to TRBJ1-6; tentative D call: TRBD1 (5 bases). This specimen consisted of peripheral blood mononuclear cells (PBMCs), obtained at new diagnosis, from a patient treated with antithyroid drugs. The DNA of the CDR3 is TGTGCCAGCAGCTTAGTAGACACAGGAAACTATAATTCACCCCTCCACTTT. This translates into CASSLVDTGNYNSPLHF.